The 31 T cell receptor beta chains presented below share a single source sample, sequenced in a study of breast tumors, draining lymph nodes, adjacent tissues. The lymph nodes were axillary draining lymph nodes from breast cancer patients. TCRdb recomputed calls from the multiplex PCR reads with MiXCR, one row per CDR3 protein. This table has a few hundred thousand distinct CDR3 sequences, about 34% appearing once. The sample taken for sequencing was axillary lymph node tissue. The receptor set was obtained from a female donor with breast cancer. Some clones in this sample may be carry-over from other donors' samples.

This clonotype was seen repeatedly, ten times or more. This chain joins TRBV10-3 and TRBJ1-4; no clear D. Germline assignment: CDR1 ENHRY and CDR2 SYGVKD. The CDR3 has 14 amino acids. Trimming stripped 1 base from V and 5 bases from J, with 8 bases between. The chain's CDR3 is CAISELQLNEKLFF. CDR3 nucleotides: TGTGCCATCAGTGAGTTACAGTTAAATGAAAAACTGTTTTTT.

CDR3 sequence: CASRLTGPGNTIYF. In DNA form, the CDR3 reads TGTGCCAGCAGACTGACAGGCCCTGGAAACACCATATATTTT. The chain links TRBV28 to TRBJ1-3, with a weak D call TRBD1 (6 bases). Deletions cut 6 bases from V and 2 bases from J, with 11 bases between. This CDR3 is built from 14 residues. The V gene's germline CDR1 is MDHEN and CDR2 SYDVKM.

In its sample, this clonotype was seen many times. V gene TRBV9 combines with J gene TRBJ2-1; 7 bases line up with TRBD1. The CDR3 runs 16 residues. CDR1 SGDLS and CDR2 YYNGEE come from the germline V gene. V lost 3 bases to trimming and J lost 3 bases; unmatched junction nucleotides: 9. In nucleotides, the CDR3 is TGTGCCAGCAGCGACCCGGGACAGTCCTTCTACAATGAGCAGTTCTTC. Translated, it gives CASSDPGQSFYNEQFF.

The chain couples TRBV5-1 to TRBJ1-6; D is perhaps TRBD1 (5 bases). The germline V gene encodes CDR1 SGHRS and CDR2 YFSETQ. Trimming took off 4 bases at V and 10 bases at J, with 18 bases between the two ends. This CDR3 contains 15 residues. For the CDR3, the DNA is TGCGCCAGCAGCCTCTCGGGGGGACCATACTCACCCCTCCACTTT. Translated: CASSLSGGPYSPLHF.

This clonotype was observed at least ten times. J is TRBJ2-7 and V is TRBV19, with 8 bases that match TRBD1. The CDR3 is 15 amino acids. V was clipped by 5 bases and J by 6 bases; unmatched bases: 12. Germline values: CDR1 LNHDA, CDR2 SQIVND (reference sequence). CDR3 sequence (DNA): TGTGCCAGTAGTCTCATGTCAGGGGGCAAAGGCGAGCAGTACTTC. The encoded protein is CASSLMSGGKGEQYF.

This clonotype was seen ten or more times. V is TRBV20-1 and J is TRBJ2-1, with 10 bases lining up with TRBD1. From germline, CDR1 is DFQATT and CDR2 SNEGSKA (reference sequence). The CDR3 sequence is 13 residues long. After removal of 5 bases from V and 6 bases from J, the junction contained 4 bases not matched to a gene. The CDR3 DNA reads TGCAGTGCTGACAGGGGGCTGGGCAATGAGCAGTTCTTC. Protein product: CSADRGLGNEQFF.

This clonotype was seen ten or more times. This chain uses TRBV4-1 with TRBJ2-5; a possible D gene is TRBD2 (5 bases). The V gene lost 2 bases and the J gene lost 5 bases, with 15 bases spanning the gap. The germline V gene has CDR1 MGHRA and CDR2 YSYEKL. The CDR3 consists of 15 residues. CDR3 protein: CASSQRLAWGETQYF. DNA for the CDR3: TGCGCCAGCAGCCAACGTCTAGCCTGGGGTGAGACCCAGTACTTC.

This clonotype was recorded a few times. Here the CDR3 omits its conserved ending phenylalanine or tryptophan, so a read error is the likely source. The DNA is left out, because the CDR3 cannot be placed on it with certainty; the CDR3 is given as TCRdb lists it. The J gene is TRBJ1-6, the V gene TRBV5-1. The germline CDR1 and CDR2 sequences are SGHRS and YFSETQ. From its first to its last residue, the CDR3 has 11 amino acids. This chain's CDR3 is CASSLGDSLPS.

The genes are TRBV5-5 and TRBJ2-7; TRBD1 matches at 12 bases. Germline V gene data show CDR1 as SGHKS and CDR2 as YYEKEE (reference sequence). With 0 bases clipped from V and 2 bases from J, the junction kept 3 bases outside the gene matches. The CDR3 extends over 16 amino acids. Here the CDR3 reads CASSLAGTGGPYEQYF. The DNA for the CDR3 is TGTGCCAGCAGCTTGGCGGGGACAGGGGGCCCCTACGAGCAGTACTTC. The full variable domain, its missing parts supplied by reference TRBV5-5 and TRBJ2-7, is DAGVTQSPTHLIKTRGQQVTLRCSPISGHKSVSWYQQVLGQGPQFIFQYYEKEERGRGNFPDRFSARQFPNYSSELNVNALLLGDSALYLCASSLAGTGGPYEQYFGPGTRLTVT.

The J gene is TRBJ2-3, the V gene TRBV19; 14 nucleotides agree with TRBD2. With 5 bases clipped from V and 8 bases from J, the junction kept 9 bases outside the gene matches. Germline assignment: CDR1 LNHDA and CDR2 SQIVND (reference sequence). The CDR3 loop spans 16 amino acids. The CDR3 DNA follows: TGTGCCAGTAGTTCGACTAGCGGGAGGGCCCGGGCTACGCAGTATTTT. Protein product: CASSSTSGRARATQYF.

In its sample, this clonotype was seen many times. The V gene is TRBV20-1, the J gene TRBJ2-3, with D possibly being TRBD2 (6 bases). Trimming pared 3 bases from V and 2 bases from J, leaving 12 bases between. This CDR3 has 14 amino acids. Per germline, CDR1 DFQATT and CDR2 SNEGSKA (reference sequence). CDR3 loop: CSASSGAHTDTQYF. The CDR3 DNA follows: TGCAGTGCTAGTTCGGGAGCGCACACAGATACGCAGTATTTT.

The V call is TRBV7-2, the J call TRBJ1-6, with 9 bases identical to TRBD1. V lost 5 bases to trimming and J lost 8 bases; unmatched junction nucleotides: 7. Germline V gene lookup returns CDR1 SGHTA and CDR2 FQGNSA. The CDR3 has 15 residues. The chain's CDR3 is CASSARTGVYSPLHF. In DNA, the CDR3 is TGTGCCAGCAGCGCTAGGACAGGGGTTTATTCACCCCTCCACTTT.

In this sample, this clonotype turned up many times. The CDR3 DNA sequence: TGTGCCAGCAACCAGGGTGCAACTAATGAAAAACTGTTTTTT. Translating gives CASNQGATNEKLFF. The rearrangement joins TRBV6-4 to TRBJ1-4; D might be TRBD1 (5 bases). The CDR3 loop spans 14 amino acids. V shed 7 bases and J shed 0 bases, with 9 bases lying between them. Germline V gives CDR1 MRHNA, CDR2 SNTAGT.

To note about this clonotype: This sequence may be a read error, since a much larger clone differs from it by one base. This chain joins TRBV20-1 and TRBJ1-2, with D possibly being TRBD1 (5 bases). This CDR3 has 12 amino acids. Germline CDR1 and CDR2: DFQATT and SNEGSKA (reference sequence). The CDR3 loop reads CSARWGWDGSTF. Written as DNA, the CDR3 is TGCAGTGCCCGTTGGGGGTGGGATGGCTCCACCTTC.

This clonotype was seen many times. This chain joins TRBV2 and TRBJ2-3, with TRBD2 matching over 9 bases. The trim removed 3 bases at V and 5 bases at J, leaving 6 bases unmatched. Germline V gene lookup returns CDR1 SNHLY and CDR2 FYNNEI. This CDR3 has 15 amino acids. The CDR3 nucleotides read TGTGCCAGCAGTGACCTAGCGGGATCCGGAGATACGCAGTATTTT. It yields the protein CASSDLAGSGDTQYF.

The rearrangement uses TRBV7-8 and TRBJ1-1; 9 bases map to TRBD1. With V trimmed by 2 bases and J by 11 bases, 6 bases remained unmatched. Germline V CDR1 and CDR2: SGHVS, FQNEAQ. CDR3 length: 13 residues. CDR3 loop: CASSLWTGVRAFF. Here the CDR3 DNA reads TGTGCCAGCAGCTTATGGACAGGGGTTCGGGCTTTCTTT.

In the case of this clonotype: A much larger clone differs from this one at a single base, so this may be a read error. The chain carries TRBV4-3 and TRBJ2-3, with a tentative D call TRBD2 (6 bases). Trimming cost V 0 bases and J 5 bases, with 18 bases left between them. The CDR3 contains 17 residues. Looked up from germline, CDR1 is LGHNA and CDR2 is YSLEER. The CDR3 nucleotides read TGCGCCAGCAGCCAAGACCCTAGCGAGGGGACCCTAGATACGCAGTATTTT. Amino acids: CASSQDPSEGTLDTQYF.

The rearrangement uses TRBV6-1 and TRBJ1-2; D remains ambiguous. The ends were cut back, 5 bases at V and 4 bases at J, with 20 bases in the middle. Per the germline V gene, CDR1 is MNHNS and CDR2 is SASEGT. The CDR3 has 16 amino acids. The CDR3 DNA is TGTGCCAGCAGTCACTCGGCAGGCTTAACTAGCTATGGCTACACCTTC. Its protein is CASSHSAGLTSYGYTF.

There are many counts of this clonotype. V and J are TRBV11-2 and TRBJ1-3, with no clear D. CDR1 is SGHAT and CDR2 is FQNNGV in the germline V gene. This CDR3 has 19 residues. V lost 2 bases and J lost 0, with 20 bases in between. The CDR3 loop is CASSLFPSGRMSSGNTIYF. The CDR3 DNA is TGTGCCAGCAGCTTATTTCCGAGCGGCAGGATGAGCTCTGGAAACACCATATATTTT.

This clonotype has at least ten counts. Here the CDR3 DNA reads TGTGCCAGCAGCTCCCTTCGGACACTCTCCTACGAGCAGTACTTC. It translates to CASSSLRTLSYEQYF. This chain joins TRBV5-8 and TRBJ2-7; D might be TRBD1 (5 bases). The length of the CDR3 is 15 residues. The V and J ends lost 3 bases and 0 bases respectively, with 13 bases between them. Looked up from germline, CDR1 is SGHTS and CDR2 is YDEGEE.

Concerning this clonotype: Since a much larger clone is just one base distant, this may be a read error. The chain carries TRBV9 and TRBJ2-2; 7 bases are shared with TRBD2. V was pared by 0 bases and J by 9 bases, with 8 bases of the junction left unmatched. CDR3 length equals 15 residues. Germline lookup yields CDR1 SGDLS and CDR2 YYNGEE. CDR3 DNA: TGTGCCAGCAGCGTAGAGGCGGGAGTGACCCGGGAGCTGTTTTTT. Amino acids: CASSVEAGVTRELFF.

Turning to this clonotype: The CDR3 carries no conserved terminal phenylalanine or tryptophan, so it likely arises from a read error. V gene TRBV6-1 combines with J gene TRBJ1-2; maybe TRBD1 (6 bases). The V gene's germline CDR1 is MNHNS and CDR2 SASEGT. The ends were cut back, 2 bases at V and 4 bases at J, with 11 bases in the middle. CDR3 length: 14 residues. CDR3 in DNA: TGTGCCAGCAGTGAAAAGGGGGGCGCCTATGGCTACACCTCC. This codes for CASSEKGGAYGYTS.

In this sample, this clonotype turned up many times. The CDR3 region has the DNA TGTGCCAGCTCGGATTACAGGGAGACCCAGTACTTC. Residues: CASSDYRETQYF. V is TRBV2 and J is TRBJ2-5; TRBD1 is a possible D gene (5 bases). V was clipped by 8 bases and J by 5 bases, with 12 bases between them. The length of the CDR3 is 12 residues. Germline V gene lookup returns CDR1 SNHLY and CDR2 FYNNEI.

The CDR3: CASRTTGGEKLFF. The CDR3 DNA follows: TGTGCCAGTAGGACCACAGGGGGAGAAAAACTGTTTTTT. This sequence joins TRBV19 and TRBJ1-4, with 8 bases identical to TRBD1. Germline trimming cut 6 bases from V and 8 bases from J; bases unmatched to any gene: 5. The CDR3 extends over 13 amino acids. In germline, CDR1 is LNHDA, CDR2 SQIVND (reference sequence). Using reference TRBV19 and TRBJ1-4 for the parts outside the CDR3, the full variable domain is DGGITQSPKYLFRKEGQNVTLSCEQNLNHDAMYWYRQDPGQGLRLIYYSQIVNDFQKGDIAEGYSVSREKKESFPLTVTSAQKNPTAFYLCASRTTGGEKLFFGSGTQLSVL.

This clonotype was picked up many times. The rearrangement uses TRBV15 and TRBJ1-4; D may be TRBD1 (5 bases). The germline CDR1 and CDR2 sequences are LNHNV and YYDKDF (reference sequence). Between the trimmed V and J ends, which lost 7 bases and 0 bases, there was a span of 9 bases. The CDR3 covers 14 residues. The CDR3 sequence is CATTWGATNEKLFF. DNA of the CDR3: TGTGCCACCACATGGGGGGCAACTAATGAAAAACTGTTTTTT.

At least ten counts were recorded for this clonotype. CDR3 DNA: TGTGCCAGCAGCGCCGGGACAGAACCCTACGAGCAGTACTTC. This translates into CASSAGTEPYEQYF. V and J are TRBV9 and TRBJ2-7, with TRBD1 matching over 7 bases. The CDR3 is made up of 14 amino acids. Germline-derived CDR1 and CDR2 are SGDLS and YYNGEE. V dropped 3 bases and J dropped 2; count of bases not matched to a gene: 5.

The gene calls are TRBV5-4 and TRBJ2-1; the D is unclear. Germline V lookup: CDR1 SGHNT, CDR2 YYREEE (reference sequence). The ends were cut back, 0 bases at V and 5 bases at J, with 6 bases in the middle. The CDR3 loop spans 13 amino acids. The CDR3: CASSLVSDNEQFF. CDR3 sequence (DNA): TGTGCCAGCAGCTTGGTGAGCGACAATGAGCAGTTCTTC.

In its sample, this clonotype was seen many times. The V call is TRBV7-6, the J call TRBJ1-4; D is unclear. This CDR3 is 13 amino acids long. CDR1 and CDR2 (germline): SGHVS, FNYEAQ. Trimming pared 3 bases from V and 8 bases from J, leaving 10 bases between. In nucleotides, the CDR3 is TGTGCCAGCAGCTTGATCGTAGGAGAAAAACTGTTTTTT. As protein: CASSLIVGEKLFF.

This clonotype came up many times. Written as DNA, the CDR3 is TGTGCCAGCATAATAGCGGGGGGCGCTGGGGCCAACGTCCTGACTTTC. It is translated as CASIIAGGAGANVLTF. The chain has TRBV6-1 and TRBJ2-6, with 10 bases aligning to TRBD2. Germline values: CDR1 MNHNS, CDR2 SASEGT. J gave up 2 bases and V 7 bases, and 5 bases lay outside the gene matches. This CDR3 spans 16 amino acids.

This clonotype showed up many times. The chain is built from TRBV20-1 and TRBJ2-1; 12 nucleotides align to TRBD2. There are 14 residues in the CDR3. The germline V gene has CDR1 DFQATT and CDR2 SNEGSKA (reference sequence). V dropped 1 base and J dropped 10; count of bases not matched to a gene: 5. The CDR3 here is CSARGLAGVQEQFF. CDR3 nucleotide sequence: TGCAGTGCTAGAGGACTAGCGGGAGTTCAGGAGCAGTTCTTC.

This clonotype was found many times. The CDR3 DNA follows: TGCAGTGCTACCCAGCGATCTGGGGCCAACGTCCTGACTTTC. The encoded protein is CSATQRSGANVLTF. This sequence joins TRBV20-1 and TRBJ2-6; no reliable D call. Germline lookup yields CDR1 DFQATT and CDR2 SNEGSKA (reference sequence). The CDR3 extends over 14 amino acids. Trimming removed 4 bases at V and 1 base at J, with 8 bases between.